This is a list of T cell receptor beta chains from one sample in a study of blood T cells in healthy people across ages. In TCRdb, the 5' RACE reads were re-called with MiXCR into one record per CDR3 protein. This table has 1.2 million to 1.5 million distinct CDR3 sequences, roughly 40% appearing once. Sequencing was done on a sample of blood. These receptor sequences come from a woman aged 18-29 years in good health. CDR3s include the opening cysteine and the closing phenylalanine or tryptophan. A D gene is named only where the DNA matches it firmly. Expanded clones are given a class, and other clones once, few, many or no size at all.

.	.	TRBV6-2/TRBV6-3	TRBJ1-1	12	CASSQTVHEAFF	TGTGCCAGCAGTCAGACTGTCCATGAAGCTTTCTTT
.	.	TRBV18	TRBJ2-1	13	CASSQQGYNEQFF	TGTGCCAGCTCACAACAGGGATACAATGAGCAGTTCTTC
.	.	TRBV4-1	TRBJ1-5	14	CASAEGRSDQPQHF	TGCGCCAGCGCAGAGGGTCGTAGCGATCAGCCCCAGCATTTT
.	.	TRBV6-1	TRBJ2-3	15	CASSEAGSASRAQYF	TGTGCCAGCAGTGAAGCGGGGAGTGCTAGCAGGGCGCAGTATTTT
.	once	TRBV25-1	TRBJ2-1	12	CAGSLSGTEQFF	TGTGCCGGCTCTCTTTCTGGGACAGAGCAGTTCTTC
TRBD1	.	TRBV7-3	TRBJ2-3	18	CASSSSPPGQGALDTQYF	TGTGCCAGCAGCTCTTCACCCCCGGGACAGGGGGCGTTAGATACGCAGTATTTT
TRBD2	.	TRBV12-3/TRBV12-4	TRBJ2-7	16	CASRTPGTSGQGAQYF	TGTGCCAGCAGAACACCAGGGACTAGCGGGCAGGGGGCCCAGTACTTC
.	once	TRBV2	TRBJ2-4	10	CASLGDIQYF	TGTGCCAGCCTGGGGGACATTCAGTACTTC
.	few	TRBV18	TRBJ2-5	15	CASSRKDRTQETQYF	TGTGCCAGCTCACGAAAAGACAGGACCCAAGAGACCCAGTACTTC
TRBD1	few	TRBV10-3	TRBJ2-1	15	CAIRETGGSYNEQFF	TGTGCCATCAGAGAAACAGGGGGCTCCTACAATGAGCAGTTCTTC
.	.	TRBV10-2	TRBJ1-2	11	CTSSEGFGYTF	TGCACCAGCAGTGAGGGCTTTGGCTACACCTTC
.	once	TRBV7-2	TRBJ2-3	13	CVSSPQWVDTQYF	TGTGTCAGCAGCCCGCAGTGGGTAGATACGCAGTATTTT
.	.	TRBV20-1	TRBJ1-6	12	CSARDQNSPLHF	TGCAGTGCTAGAGATCAGAATTCACCCCTCCACTTT
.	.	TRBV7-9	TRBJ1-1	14	CASSIRGARTEAFF	TGTGCCAGCAGCATTAGGGGGGCACGGACTGAAGCTTTCTTT
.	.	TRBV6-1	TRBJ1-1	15	CASHLEDTLNTEAFF	TGTGCCAGCCACCTCGAGGACACCTTGAACACTGAAGCTTTCTTT
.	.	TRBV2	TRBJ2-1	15	CASSASRASYNEQFF	TGTGCCAGCAGTGCCAGTCGTGCCTCCTACAATGAGCAGTTCTTC
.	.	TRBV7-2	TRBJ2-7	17	CASSLGSLMSSYNEQYF	TGTGCCAGCAGCTTGGGGAGTCTAATGAGCTCCTACAATGAGCAGTACTTC
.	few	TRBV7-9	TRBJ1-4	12	CATPATNEKLFF	TGTGCCACCCCCGCAACTAATGAAAAACTGTTTTTT
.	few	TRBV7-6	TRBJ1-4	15	CASSLMGPPNEKLFF	TGTGCCAGCAGCTTGATGGGTCCACCGAATGAAAAGCTGTTTTTT
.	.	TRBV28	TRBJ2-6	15	CASSNRVSGANVLTF	TGTGCCAGCAGCAACAGGGTCTCTGGGGCCAACGTCCTGACTTTC
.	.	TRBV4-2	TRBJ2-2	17	CASSQEGDRANTGELFF	TGTGCCAGCAGCCAAGAGGGAGACAGAGCGAACACCGGGGAGCTGTTTTTT
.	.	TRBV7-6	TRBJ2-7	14	CASSRGGVTYEQYF	TGTGCCAGCAGCAGAGGGGGAGTTACCTACGAGCAGTACTTC
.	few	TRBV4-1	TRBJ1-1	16	CASSQDTGRLPTEAFF	TGCGCCAGCAGCCAAGATACAGGGCGACTTCCCACTGAAGCTTTCTTT
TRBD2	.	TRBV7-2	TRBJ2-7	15	CASSPRGGSAYGQYF	TGTGCCAGCAGCCCAAGAGGCGGGAGCGCCTACGGGCAGTACTTC
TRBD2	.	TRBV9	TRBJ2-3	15	CASSVAGSGADTQYF	TGTGCCAGCAGCGTAGCCGGTAGCGGGGCCGATACGCAGTATTTT
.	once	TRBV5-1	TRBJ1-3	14	CASSSGGHGNTIYF	TGCGCCAGCAGCTCAGGCGGGCATGGAAACACCATATATTTT
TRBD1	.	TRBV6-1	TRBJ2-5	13	CASVRQGVETQYF	TGTGCCAGCGTGCGGCAGGGGGTAGAGACCCAGTACTTC
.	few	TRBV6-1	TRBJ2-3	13	CASKEVQSDTQYF	TGTGCCAGCAAGGAAGTTCAGTCAGATACGCAGTATTTT
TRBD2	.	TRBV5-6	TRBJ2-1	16	CASSFGLAGGQNEQFF	TGTGCCAGCAGCTTCGGACTAGCGGGGGGGCAAAATGAGCAGTTCTTC
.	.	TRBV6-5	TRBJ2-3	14	CATRVRGGTDTQYF	TGTGCCACCAGGGTGAGGGGGGGCACAGATACGCAGTATTTT
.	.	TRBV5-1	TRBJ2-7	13	CASSLLISYEQYF	TGCGCCAGCAGCCTGCTCATCTCCTACGAGCAGTACTTC
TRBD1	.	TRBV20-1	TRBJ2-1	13	CSARGQGLYEQFF	TGCAGTGCAAGGGGACAGGGGTTATACGAGCAGTTCTTC
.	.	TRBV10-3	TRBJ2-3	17	CAISEIKGLISTDTQYF	TGTGCCATCAGTGAGATTAAGGGGCTGATTAGCACAGATACGCAGTATTTT
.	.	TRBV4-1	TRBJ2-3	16	CASSQLAGTSTDTQYF	TGCGCCAGCAGCCAACTCGCGGGGACTAGCACAGATACGCAGTATTTT
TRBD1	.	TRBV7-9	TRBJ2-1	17	CASSLGGPGQEYNEQFF	TGTGCCAGCAGCTTAGGAGGTCCGGGACAGGAGTACAATGAGCAGTTCTTC
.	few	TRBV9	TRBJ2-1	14	CASSLALSGTEQFF	TGTGCCAGCAGCCTTGCCCTTTCCGGGACTGAGCAGTTCTTC
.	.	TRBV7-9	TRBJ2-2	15	CASSRKGSDTGELFF	TGTGCCAGCAGCCGCAAAGGATCCGACACCGGGGAGCTGTTTTTT
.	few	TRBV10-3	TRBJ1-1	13	CAISTGANTEAFF	TGTGCCATTTCGACAGGCGCGAACACTGAAGCTTTCTTT
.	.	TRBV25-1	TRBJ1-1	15	CASSDFGRGPAEAFF	TGTGCCAGCAGTGATTTTGGGCGGGGGCCCGCTGAAGCTTTCTTT
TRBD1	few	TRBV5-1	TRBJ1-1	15	CASSLTQGAITEAFF	TGCGCCAGCAGCTTGACGCAGGGGGCAATCACTGAAGCTTTCTTT
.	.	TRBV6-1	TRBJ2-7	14	CASSPLGPTAEQYF	TGTGCCAGCAGCCCTCTCGGCCCCACCGCCGAGCAGTACTTC
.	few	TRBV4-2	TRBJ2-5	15	CASSRRQGAEETQYF	TGTGCCAGCAGCCGTCGCCAGGGAGCCGAAGAGACCCAGTACTTC